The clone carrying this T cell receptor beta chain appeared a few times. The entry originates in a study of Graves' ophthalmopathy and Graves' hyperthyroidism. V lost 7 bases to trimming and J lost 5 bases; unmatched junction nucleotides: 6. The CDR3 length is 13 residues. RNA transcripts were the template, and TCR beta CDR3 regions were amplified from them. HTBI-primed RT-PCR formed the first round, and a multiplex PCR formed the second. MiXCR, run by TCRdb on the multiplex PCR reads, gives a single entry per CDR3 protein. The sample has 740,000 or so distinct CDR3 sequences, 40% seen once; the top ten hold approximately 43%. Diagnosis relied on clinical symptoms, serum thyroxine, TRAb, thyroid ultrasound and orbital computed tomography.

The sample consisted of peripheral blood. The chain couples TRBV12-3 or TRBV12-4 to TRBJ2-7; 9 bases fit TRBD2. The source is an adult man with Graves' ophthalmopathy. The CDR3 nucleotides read TGTGCCAGCAATGGCGGGAGGGCCGACGAGCAGTACTTC. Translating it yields CASNGGRADEQYF.